Given below is one TCR beta chain in context. Original data processing: The authors estimated nucleated cell counts from reference gene primer amplification. TCRdb's copy holds only in-frame clones and misses some; the assay was immunoSEQ multiplex PCR. The V and J calls and clone size are taken from that table; D and trimming were inferred from the DNA. Seen here are about 99,000 clones, roughly four fifths observed once, and the top ten hold under 5.5%. Per germline, CDR1 GTSNPN and CDR2 SVGIG (reference sequence). J gave up 5 bases and V 0 bases, and 6 bases lay outside the gene matches. This CDR3 has 15 residues. These data come from a study of blood T cell repertoires in COVID-19. Study as a whole: Samples taken during acute and convalescent COVID-19 were collected in the United States, Italy and Spain. In each case, the material was cDNA or gDNA derived from T cells, B-cell-depleted T cells, or PBMCs.

This chain joins TRBV30 and TRBJ1-4; 7 bases agree with TRBD1. The specimen sequenced was peripheral blood. The sequence was collected from a man aged 60-69 years with acute or convalescent COVID-19. CDR3 nucleotides: TGTGCCTGGAGTGTACAGACAGGGAAGAATGAAAAACTGTTTTTT. Translated: CAWSVQTGKNEKLFF.